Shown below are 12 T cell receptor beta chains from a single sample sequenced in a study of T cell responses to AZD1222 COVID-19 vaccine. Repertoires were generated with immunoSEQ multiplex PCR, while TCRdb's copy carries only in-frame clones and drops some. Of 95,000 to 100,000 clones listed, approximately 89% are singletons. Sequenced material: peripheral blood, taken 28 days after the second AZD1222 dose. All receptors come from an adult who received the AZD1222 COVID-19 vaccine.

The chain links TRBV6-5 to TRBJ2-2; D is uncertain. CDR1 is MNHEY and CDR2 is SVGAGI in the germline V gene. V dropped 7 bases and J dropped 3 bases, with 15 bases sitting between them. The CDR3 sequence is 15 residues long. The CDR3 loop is CASKWLLTDTGELFF. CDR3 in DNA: TGTGCCAGCAAGTGGCTTTTAACTGACACCGGGGAGCTGTTTTTT.

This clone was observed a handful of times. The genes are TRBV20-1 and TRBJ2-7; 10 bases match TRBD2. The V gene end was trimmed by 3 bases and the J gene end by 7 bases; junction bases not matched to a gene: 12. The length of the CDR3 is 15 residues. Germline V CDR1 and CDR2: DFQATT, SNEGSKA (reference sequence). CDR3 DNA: TGCAGTGCTAGTTCCCTAGCGGGAGTGGTTCGGGAGCAGTACTTC. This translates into CSASSLAGVVREQYF.

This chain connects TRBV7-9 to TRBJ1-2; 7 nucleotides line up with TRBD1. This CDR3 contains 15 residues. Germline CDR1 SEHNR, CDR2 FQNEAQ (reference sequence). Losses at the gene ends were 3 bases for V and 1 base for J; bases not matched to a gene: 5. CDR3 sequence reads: CASSFGQVLNYGYTF. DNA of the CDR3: TGTGCCAGCAGCTTCGGACAGGTTCTTAACTATGGCTACACCTTC. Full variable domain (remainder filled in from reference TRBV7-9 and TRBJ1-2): DTGVSQNPRHKITKRGQNVTFRCDPISEHNRLYWYRQTLGQGPEFLTYFQNEAQLEKSRLLSDRFSAERPKGSFSTLEIQRTEQGDSAMYLCASSFGQVLNYGYTFGSGTRLTVV.

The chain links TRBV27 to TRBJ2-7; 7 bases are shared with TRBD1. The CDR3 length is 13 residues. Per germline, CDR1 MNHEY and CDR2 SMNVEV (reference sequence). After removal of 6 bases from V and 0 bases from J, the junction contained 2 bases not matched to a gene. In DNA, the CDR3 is TGTGCCAGCAGACGGACAGGCTCCTACGAGCAGTACTTC. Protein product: CASRRTGSYEQYF.

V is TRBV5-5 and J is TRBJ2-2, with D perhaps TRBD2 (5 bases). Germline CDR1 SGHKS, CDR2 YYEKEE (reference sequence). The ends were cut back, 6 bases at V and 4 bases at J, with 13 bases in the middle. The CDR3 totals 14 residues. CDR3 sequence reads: CASNSGLFTGELFF. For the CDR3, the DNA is TGTGCCAGCAACTCCGGACTTTTCACCGGGGAGCTGTTTTTT.

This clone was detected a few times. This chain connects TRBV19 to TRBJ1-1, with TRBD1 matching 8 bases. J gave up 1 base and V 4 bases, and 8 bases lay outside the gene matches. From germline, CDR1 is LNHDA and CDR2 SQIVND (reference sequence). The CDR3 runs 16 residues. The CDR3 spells CASSTRGLRGNTEAFF. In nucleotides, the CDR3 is TGTGCCAGTAGTACCAGGGGGCTGAGGGGGAACACTGAAGCTTTCTTT.

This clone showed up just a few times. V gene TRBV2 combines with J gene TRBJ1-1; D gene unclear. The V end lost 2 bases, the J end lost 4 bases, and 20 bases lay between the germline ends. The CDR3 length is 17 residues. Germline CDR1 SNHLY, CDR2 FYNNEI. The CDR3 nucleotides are TGTGCCAGCAGTGAAACGGTAAGAGAACCGTTCGGCACTGAAGCTTTCTTT. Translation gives CASSETVREPFGTEAFF.

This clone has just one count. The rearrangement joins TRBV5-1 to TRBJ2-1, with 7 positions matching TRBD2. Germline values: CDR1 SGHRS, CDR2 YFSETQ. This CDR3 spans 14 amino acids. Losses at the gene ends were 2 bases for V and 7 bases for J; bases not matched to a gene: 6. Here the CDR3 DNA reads TGCGCCAGCAGCTTCCAGGGAGGGGTGAATGAGCAGTTCTTC. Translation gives CASSFQGGVNEQFF.

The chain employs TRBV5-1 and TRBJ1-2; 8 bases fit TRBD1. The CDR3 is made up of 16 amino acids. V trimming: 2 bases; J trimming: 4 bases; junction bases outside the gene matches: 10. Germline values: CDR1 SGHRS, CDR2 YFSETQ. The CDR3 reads CASSFSGTGFIYGYTF. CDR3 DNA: TGCGCCAGCAGCTTCTCGGGGACAGGATTCATCTATGGCTACACCTTC.

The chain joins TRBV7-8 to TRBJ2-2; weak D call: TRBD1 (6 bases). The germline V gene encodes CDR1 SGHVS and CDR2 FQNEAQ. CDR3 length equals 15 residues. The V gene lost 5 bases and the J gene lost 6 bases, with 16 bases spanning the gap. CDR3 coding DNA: TGTGCCAGCAGCCGGCGAAGGGGGATAGCCGGGGAGCTGTTTTTT. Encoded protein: CASSRRRGIAGELFF.

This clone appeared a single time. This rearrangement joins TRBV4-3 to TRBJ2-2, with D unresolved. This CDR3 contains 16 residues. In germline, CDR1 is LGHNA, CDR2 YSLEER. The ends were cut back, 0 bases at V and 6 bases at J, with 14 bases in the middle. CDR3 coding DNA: TGCGCCAGCAGCCAAGACCGGACGGGTCTTGCCGGGGAGCTGTTTTTT. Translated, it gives CASSQDRTGLAGELFF.

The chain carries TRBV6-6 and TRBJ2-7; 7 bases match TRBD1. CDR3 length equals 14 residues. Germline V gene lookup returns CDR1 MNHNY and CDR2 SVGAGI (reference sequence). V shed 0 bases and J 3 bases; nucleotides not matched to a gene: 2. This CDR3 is CASSYSRTGYEQYF. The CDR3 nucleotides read TGTGCCAGCAGTTACTCGAGGACAGGCTACGAGCAGTACTTC.